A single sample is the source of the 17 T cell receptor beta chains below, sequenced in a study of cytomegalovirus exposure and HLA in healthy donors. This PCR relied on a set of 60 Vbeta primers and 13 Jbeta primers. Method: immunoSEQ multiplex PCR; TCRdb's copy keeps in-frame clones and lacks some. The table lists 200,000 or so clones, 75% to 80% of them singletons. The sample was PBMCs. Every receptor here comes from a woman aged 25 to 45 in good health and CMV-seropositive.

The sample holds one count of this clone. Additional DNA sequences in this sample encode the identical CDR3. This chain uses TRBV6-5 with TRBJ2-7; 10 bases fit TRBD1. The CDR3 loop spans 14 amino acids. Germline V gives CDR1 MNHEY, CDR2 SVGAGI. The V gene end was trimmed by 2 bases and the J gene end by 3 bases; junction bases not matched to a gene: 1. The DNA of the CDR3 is TGTGCCAGCAGTTACGGGACAGGGGTCTACGAGCAGTACTTC. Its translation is CASSYGTGVYEQYF.

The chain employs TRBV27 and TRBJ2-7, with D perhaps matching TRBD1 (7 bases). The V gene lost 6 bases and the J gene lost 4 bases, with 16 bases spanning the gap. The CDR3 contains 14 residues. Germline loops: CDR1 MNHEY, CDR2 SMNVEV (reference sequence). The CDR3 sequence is CASRGGGGRYEQYF. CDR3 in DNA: TGTGCCAGCAGAGGCGGAGGGGGCCGTTACGAGCAGTACTTC.

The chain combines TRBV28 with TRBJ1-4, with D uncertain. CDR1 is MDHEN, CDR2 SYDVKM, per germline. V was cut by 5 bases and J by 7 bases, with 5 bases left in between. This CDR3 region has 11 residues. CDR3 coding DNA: TGTGCCAGCAGTGGCAGTGAAAAACTGTTTTTT. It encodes CASSGSEKLFF.

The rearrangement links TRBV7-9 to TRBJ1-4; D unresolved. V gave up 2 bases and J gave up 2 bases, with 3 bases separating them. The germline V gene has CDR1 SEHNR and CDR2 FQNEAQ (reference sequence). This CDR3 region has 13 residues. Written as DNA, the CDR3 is TGTGCCAGCAGCTTATATACTAATGAAAAACTGTTTTTT. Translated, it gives CASSLYTNEKLFF.

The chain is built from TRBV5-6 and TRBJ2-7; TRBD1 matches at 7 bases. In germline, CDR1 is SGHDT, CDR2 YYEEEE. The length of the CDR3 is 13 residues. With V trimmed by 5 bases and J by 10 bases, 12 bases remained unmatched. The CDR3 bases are TGTGCCAGCAGTACAGGACAGGTCCCCCTTCAGTACTTC. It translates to CASSTGQVPLQYF. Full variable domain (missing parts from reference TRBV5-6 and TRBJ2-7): DAGVTQSPTHLIKTRGQQVTLRCSPKSGHDTVSWYQQALGQGPQFIFQYYEEEERQRGNFPDRFSGHQFPNYSSELNVNALLLGDSALYLCASSTGQVPLQYFGPGTRLTVT.

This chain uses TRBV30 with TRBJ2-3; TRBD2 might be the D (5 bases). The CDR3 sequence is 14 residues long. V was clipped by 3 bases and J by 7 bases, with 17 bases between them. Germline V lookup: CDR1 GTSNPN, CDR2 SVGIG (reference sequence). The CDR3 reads CAWSQFGEAYTQYF. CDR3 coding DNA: TGTGCCTGGAGCCAATTCGGGGAAGCATATACGCAGTATTTT.

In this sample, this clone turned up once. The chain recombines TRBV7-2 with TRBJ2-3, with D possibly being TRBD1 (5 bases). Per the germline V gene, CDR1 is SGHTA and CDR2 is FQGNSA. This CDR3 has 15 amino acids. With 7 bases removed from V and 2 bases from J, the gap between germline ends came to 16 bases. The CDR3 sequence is CASTLNRPFTDTQYF. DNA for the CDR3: TGTGCCAGCACCCTAAACAGGCCCTTCACAGATACGCAGTATTTT.

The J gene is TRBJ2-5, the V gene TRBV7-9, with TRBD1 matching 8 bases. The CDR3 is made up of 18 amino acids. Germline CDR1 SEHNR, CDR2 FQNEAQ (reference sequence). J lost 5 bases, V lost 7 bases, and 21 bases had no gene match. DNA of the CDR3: TGTGCCAGCACCCGATGGTCTGGACAGGGATCGGTGGCGGAGACCCAGTACTTC. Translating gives CASTRWSGQGSVAETQYF.

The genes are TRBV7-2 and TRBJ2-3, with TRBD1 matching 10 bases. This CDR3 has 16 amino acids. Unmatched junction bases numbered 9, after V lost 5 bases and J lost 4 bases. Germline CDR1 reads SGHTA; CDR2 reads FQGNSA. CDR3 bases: TGTGCCAGCAGCACCCAAGGGACAGGGGCGGCAGATACGCAGTATTTT. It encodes CASSTQGTGAADTQYF.

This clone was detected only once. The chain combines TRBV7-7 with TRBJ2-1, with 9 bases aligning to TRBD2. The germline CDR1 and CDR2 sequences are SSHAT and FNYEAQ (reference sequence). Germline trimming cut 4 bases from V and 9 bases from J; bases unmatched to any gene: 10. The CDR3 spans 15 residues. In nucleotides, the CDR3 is TGTGCCAGCAGCTCAGGGGGGACTAGCACGAGTGAGCAGTTCTTC. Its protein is CASSSGGTSTSEQFF.

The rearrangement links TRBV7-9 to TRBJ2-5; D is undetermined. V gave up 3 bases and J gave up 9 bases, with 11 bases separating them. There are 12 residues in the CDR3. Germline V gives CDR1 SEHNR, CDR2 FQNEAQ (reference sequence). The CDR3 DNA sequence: TGTGCCAGCAGCTTGACGACCGCGGCCCAGTACTTC. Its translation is CASSLTTAAQYF. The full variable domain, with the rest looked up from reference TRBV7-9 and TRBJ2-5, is DTGVSQNPRHKITKRGQNVTFRCDPISEHNRLYWYRQTLGQGPEFLTYFQNEAQLEKSRLLSDRFSAERPKGSFSTLEIQRTEQGDSAMYLCASSLTTAAQYFGPGTRLLVL.

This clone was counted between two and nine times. CDR3 region: CATSRVGSGGLYNEQFF. Here the CDR3 DNA reads TGTGCCACCAGCAGAGTGGGTAGCGGGGGACTTTACAATGAGCAGTTCTTC. The chain is built from TRBV15 and TRBJ2-1; 9 bases are a match to TRBD2. This CDR3 has 17 residues. The germline gives CDR1 LNHNV, CDR2 YYDKDF (reference sequence). V lost 1 base and J lost 4; bases outside the gene matches: 8. Looking up the rest from reference TRBV15 and TRBJ2-1 gives the full variable domain: DAMVIQNPRYQVTQFGKPVTLSCSQTLNHNVMYWYQQKSSQAPKLLFHYYDKDFNNEADTPDNFQSRRPNTSFCFLDIRSPGLGDTAMYLCATSRVGSGGLYNEQFFGPGTRLTVL.

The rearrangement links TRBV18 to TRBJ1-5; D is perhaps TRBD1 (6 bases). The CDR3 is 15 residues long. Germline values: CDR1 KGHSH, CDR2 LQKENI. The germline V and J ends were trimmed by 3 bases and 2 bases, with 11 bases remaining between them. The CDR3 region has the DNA TGTGCCAGCTCACCGACGGGACACGGCAATCAGCCCCAGCATTTT. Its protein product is CASSPTGHGNQPQHF.

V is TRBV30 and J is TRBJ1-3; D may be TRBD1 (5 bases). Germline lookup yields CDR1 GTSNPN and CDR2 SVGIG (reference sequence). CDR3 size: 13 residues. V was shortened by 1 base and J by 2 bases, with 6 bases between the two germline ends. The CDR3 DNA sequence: TGTGCCTGGAGTGAAGGGGCTGGAAACACCATATATTTT. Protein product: CAWSEGAGNTIYF.

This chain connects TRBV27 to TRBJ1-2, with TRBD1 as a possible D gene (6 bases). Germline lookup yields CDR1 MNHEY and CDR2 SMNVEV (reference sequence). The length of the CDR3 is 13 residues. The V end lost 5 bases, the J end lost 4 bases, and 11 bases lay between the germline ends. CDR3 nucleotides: TGTGCCAGCAGTCGACAGGTGGGCTATGGCTACACCTTC. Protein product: CASSRQVGYGYTF.

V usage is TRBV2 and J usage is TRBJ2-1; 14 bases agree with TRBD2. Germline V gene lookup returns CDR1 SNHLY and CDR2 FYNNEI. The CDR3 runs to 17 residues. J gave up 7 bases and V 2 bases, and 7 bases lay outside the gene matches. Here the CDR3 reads CASSERRLAGGLNEQFF. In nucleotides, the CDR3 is TGTGCCAGCAGTGAAAGGAGACTAGCGGGAGGGTTGAATGAGCAGTTCTTC. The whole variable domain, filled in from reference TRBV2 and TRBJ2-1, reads EPEVTQTPSHQVTQMGQEVILRCVPISNHLYFYWYRQILGQKVEFLVSFYNNEISEKSEIFDDQFSVERPDGSNFTLKIRSTKLEDSAMYFCASSERRLAGGLNEQFFGPGTRLTVL.

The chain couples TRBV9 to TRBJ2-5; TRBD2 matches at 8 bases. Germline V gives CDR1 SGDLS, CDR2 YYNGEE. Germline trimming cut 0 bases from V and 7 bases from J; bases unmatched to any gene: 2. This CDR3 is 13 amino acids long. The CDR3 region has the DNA TGTGCCAGCAGCGTAGACGGGAGGGGGACCCAGTACTTC. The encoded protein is CASSVDGRGTQYF.